This T cell receptor (beta chain) originates from a study of CD8 T cells in Susac syndrome (dated by TCRdb to between 2019 and 2020). Looking at the study overall: Whether CD8+ T cell activation and differentiation in Susac syndrome was antigen driven was tested using repertoire sequencing. The study compared CD8+ T cell repertoire clonality among eleven to twelve healthy donors, about 14 Susac syndrome patients and 15 or so multiple sclerosis patients.

On this clonotype itself: Which antigen it targets is not known. There are no base qualities to consult, and no much larger clone falls within one base.

The CDR3 goes from the cysteine to the phenylalanine over 14 residues. The kept DNA is CDR3 alone, 42 bases in frame from the first base. Based on the germline V gene (reference sequence), the CDR1 and CDR2 sequences are MNHEY and SMNVEV. Here V drops 5 bases and J drops 4 bases, and the junction holds 5 bases not matched to any gene. Broad study findings and their caveats: The number of individuals in the TCR sequencing and HLA analysis was recognized as being relatively small.

Peripheral blood CD8+ and CD4+ T cells from healthy donors, Susac syndrome patients and multiple sclerosis patients were profiled using high-throughput TCR beta sequencing. The multiple sclerosis controls were treatment-naive patients who had stable or active relapsing-remitting disease and met the revised McDonald criteria. CD8+ TEMRA cells were enriched by FACS, while bulk CD8+ and CD4+ T cells were purified by magnetic negative isolation. Blood was collected in EDTA tubes and processed within 24 hours, with PBMCs isolated through density gradient centrifugation. PBMCs destined for TCR sequencing were cryopreserved in liquid nitrogen and later thawed in a 37 °C water bath. The sorted or isolated CD4+, CD8+ and CD8+ TEMRA cells reached a purity of at least 90%. RNA was extracted using the RNeasy kit, and roughly 0.5 to 1 microgram was reverse transcribed with random hexamers. The immunoSEQ multiplex PCR assay, which covers 54 Vbeta and 13 Jbeta segments, was used to amplify TCR beta CDR3 regions. To correct PCR amplification bias, a synthetic template baseline was used for both primer optimization and computational correction. Processing in the source paper ran as follows. Reads were assigned to V, D and J genes according to IMGT and analyzed in immunoSEQ Analyzer, with only productive sequences retained. Clonality was computed as one minus Shannon entropy normalized by log2 of the number of productive unique sequences. Public and private clones were assessed among the 100 most prevalent clones of each patient and control. Susac-specific clones were defined as absent from healthy and MS cohorts, over a thousand published viral clones and other ImmuneACCESS disease sequences. TCRdb trimmed public reads at Q25 via fastp, called clones via MiXCR and kept in-frame beta chains. Identical CDR3 proteins give one entry, which carries the most common genes and DNA. The V and J calls were not made by the authors but by TCRdb's processing. For this sample the table gives 330,000 or so distinct CDR3 sequences, of which 75% to 90% were detected only once. The ten largest clones capture 0.18% of the sample.

This receptor was identified in a human donor with multiple sclerosis. The rearrangement joined TRBV27 to TRBJ1-1; 9 bases in the junction line up with TRBD1. The sample consisted of CD8+ T cells from PBMCs. The CDR3 region has the sequence CASSPGTGSTEAFF. The bases read TGTGCCAGCAGTCCCGGGACAGGGAGCACTGAAGCTTTCTTT.